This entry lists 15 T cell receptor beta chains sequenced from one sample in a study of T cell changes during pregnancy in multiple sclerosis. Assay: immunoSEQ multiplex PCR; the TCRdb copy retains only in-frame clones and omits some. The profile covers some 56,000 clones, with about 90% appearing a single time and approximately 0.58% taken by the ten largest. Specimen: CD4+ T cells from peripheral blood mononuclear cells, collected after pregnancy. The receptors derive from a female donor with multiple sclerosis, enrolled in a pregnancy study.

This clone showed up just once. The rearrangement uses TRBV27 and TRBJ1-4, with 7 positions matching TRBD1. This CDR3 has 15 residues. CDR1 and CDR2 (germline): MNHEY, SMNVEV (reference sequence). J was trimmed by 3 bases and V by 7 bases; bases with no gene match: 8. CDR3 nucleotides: TGTGCCAGCACTCGTGGGGACAGCCCTAATGAAAAACTGTTTTTT. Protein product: CASTRGDSPNEKLFF.

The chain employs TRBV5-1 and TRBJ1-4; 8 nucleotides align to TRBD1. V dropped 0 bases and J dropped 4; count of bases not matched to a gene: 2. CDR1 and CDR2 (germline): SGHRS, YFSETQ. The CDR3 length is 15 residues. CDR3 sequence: CASSLGQGNNEKLFF. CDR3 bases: TGCGCCAGCAGCTTGGGACAGGGGAATAATGAAAAACTGTTTTTT.

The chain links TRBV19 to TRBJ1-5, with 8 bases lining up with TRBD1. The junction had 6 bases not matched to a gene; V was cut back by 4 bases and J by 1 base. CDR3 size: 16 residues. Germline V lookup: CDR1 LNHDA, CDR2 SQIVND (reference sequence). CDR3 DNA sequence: TGTGCCAGTAGTACCCGAACAGGGGGAAGCAATCAGCCCCAGCATTTT. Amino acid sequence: CASSTRTGGSNQPQHF.

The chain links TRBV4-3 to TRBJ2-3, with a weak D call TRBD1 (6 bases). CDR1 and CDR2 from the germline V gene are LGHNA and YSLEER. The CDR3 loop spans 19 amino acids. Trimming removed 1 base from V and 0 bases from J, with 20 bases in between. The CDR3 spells CASSQGHSRGSLSTDTQYF. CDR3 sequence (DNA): TGCGCCAGCAGCCAAGGACATTCCAGGGGTTCCCTTAGCACAGATACGCAGTATTTT.

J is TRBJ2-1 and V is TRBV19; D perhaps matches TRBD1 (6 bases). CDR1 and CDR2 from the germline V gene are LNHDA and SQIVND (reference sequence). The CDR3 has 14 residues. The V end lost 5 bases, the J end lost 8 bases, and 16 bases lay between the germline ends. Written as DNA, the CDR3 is TGTGCCAGTAGTCTAGGACAGTTGAGCCATGAGCAGTTCTTC. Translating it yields CASSLGQLSHEQFF. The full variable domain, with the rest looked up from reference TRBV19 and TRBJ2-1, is DGGITQSPKYLFRKEGQNVTLSCEQNLNHDAMYWYRQDPGQGLRLIYYSQIVNDFQKGDIAEGYSVSREKKESFPLTVTSAQKNPTAFYLCASSLGQLSHEQFFGPGTRLTVL.

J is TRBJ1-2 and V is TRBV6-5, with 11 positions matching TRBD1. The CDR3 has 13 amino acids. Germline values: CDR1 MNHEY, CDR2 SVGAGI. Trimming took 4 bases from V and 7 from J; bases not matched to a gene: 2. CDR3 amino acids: CASSLGQGAGYTF. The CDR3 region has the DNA TGTGCCAGCAGTTTAGGACAGGGGGCTGGCTACACCTTC.

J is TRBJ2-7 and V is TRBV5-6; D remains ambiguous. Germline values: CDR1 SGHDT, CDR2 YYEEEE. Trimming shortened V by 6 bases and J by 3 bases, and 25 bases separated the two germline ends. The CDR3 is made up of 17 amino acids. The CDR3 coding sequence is TGTGCCAGCACCAAATCGACGGGTTCTGCTATTCGCTACGAGCAGTACTTC. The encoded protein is CASTKSTGSAIRYEQYF.

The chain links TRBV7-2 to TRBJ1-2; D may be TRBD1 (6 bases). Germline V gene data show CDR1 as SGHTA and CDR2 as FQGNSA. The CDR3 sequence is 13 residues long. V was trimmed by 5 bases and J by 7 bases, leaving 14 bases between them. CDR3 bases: TGTGCCAGCAGCCCAGGGGCTTGGCTTGGCTACACCTTC. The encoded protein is CASSPGAWLGYTF.

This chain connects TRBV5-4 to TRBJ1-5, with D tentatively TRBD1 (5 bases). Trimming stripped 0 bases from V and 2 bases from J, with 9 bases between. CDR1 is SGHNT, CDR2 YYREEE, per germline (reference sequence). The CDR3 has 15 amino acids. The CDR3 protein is CASSLGAGGNQPQHF. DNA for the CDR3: TGTGCCAGCAGCTTGGGGGCGGGGGGCAATCAGCCCCAGCATTTT.

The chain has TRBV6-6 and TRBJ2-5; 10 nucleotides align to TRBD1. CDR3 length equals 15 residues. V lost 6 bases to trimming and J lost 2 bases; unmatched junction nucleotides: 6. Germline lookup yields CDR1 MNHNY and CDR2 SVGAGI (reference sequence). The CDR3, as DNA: TGTGCCAGCAGAGGGGACAGGGGAGGGCAAGAGACCCAGTACTTC. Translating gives CASRGDRGGQETQYF.

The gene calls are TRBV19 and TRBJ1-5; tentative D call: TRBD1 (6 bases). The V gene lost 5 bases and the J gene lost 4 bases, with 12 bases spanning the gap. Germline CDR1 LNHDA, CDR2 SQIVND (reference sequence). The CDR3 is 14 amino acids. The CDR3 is CASSPHRENQPQHF. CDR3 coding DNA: TGTGCCAGTAGTCCTCACAGGGAGAATCAGCCCCAGCATTTT.

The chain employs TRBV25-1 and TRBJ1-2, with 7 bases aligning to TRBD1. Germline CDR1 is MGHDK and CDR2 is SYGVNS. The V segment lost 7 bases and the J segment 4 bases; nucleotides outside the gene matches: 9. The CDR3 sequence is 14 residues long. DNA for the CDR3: TGTGCCAGCACCCAGACAGGGTCCCTCTATGGCTACACCTTC. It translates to CASTQTGSLYGYTF.

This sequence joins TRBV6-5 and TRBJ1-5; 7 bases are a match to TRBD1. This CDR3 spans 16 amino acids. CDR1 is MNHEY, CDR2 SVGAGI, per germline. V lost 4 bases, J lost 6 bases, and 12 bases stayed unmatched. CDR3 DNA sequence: TGTGCCAGCAGTTCCCGCCGAAGAGGGGGCTTTCAGCCCCAGCATTTT. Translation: CASSSRRRGGFQPQHF.

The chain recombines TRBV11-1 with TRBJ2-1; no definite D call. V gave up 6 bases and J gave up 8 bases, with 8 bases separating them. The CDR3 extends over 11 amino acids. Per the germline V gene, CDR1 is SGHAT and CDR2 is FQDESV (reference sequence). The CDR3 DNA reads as TGTGCCAGCAGTCAACGGGATGAGCAGTTCTTC. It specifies CASSQRDEQFF. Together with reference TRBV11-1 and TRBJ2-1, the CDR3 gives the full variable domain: EAEVAQSPRYKITEKSQAVAFWCDPISGHATLYWYRQILGQGPELLVQFQDESVVDDSQLPKDRFSAERLKGVDSTLKIQPAELGDSAMYLCASSQRDEQFFGPGTRLTVL.

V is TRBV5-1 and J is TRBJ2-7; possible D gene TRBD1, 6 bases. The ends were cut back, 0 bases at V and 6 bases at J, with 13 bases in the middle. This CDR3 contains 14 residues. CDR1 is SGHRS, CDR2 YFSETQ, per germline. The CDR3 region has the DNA TGCGCCAGCAGCTTGGATCCAGGGGCCGGCGAGCAGTACTTC. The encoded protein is CASSLDPGAGEQYF.